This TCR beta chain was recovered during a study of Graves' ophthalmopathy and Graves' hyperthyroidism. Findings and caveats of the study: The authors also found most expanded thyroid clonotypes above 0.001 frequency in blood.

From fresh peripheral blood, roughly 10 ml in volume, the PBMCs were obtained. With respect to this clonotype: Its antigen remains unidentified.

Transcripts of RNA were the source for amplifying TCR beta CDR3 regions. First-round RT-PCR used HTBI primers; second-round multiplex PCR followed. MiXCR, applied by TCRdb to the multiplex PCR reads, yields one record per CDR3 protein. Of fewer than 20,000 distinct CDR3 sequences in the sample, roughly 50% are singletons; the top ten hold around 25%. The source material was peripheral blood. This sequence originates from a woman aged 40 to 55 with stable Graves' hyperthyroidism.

This CDR3 is CASGRDPTGELFF. DNA of the CDR3: TGTGCCAGCGGGAGGGATCCCACCGGGGAGCTGTTTTTT. J is TRBJ2-2 and V is TRBV2; 7 positions agree with TRBD2. This CDR3 region has 13 residues. The junction had 4 bases not matched to a gene; V was cut back by 8 bases and J by 4 bases. Per the germline V gene, CDR1 is SNHLY and CDR2 is FYNNEI.